The sequence of this T cell receptor beta chain was determined in a study of control samples from healthy donors and cancer patients. This CDR3 is 14 amino acids long. The J segment lost 7 bases and the V segment lost 5 bases, leaving 9 bases of the junction unmatched. Germline loops: CDR1 LNHDA, CDR2 SQIVND (reference sequence). Data came from immunoSEQ multiplex PCR; TCRdb stores just in-frame clones and leaves some out. This sample yields 150,000 or so clones, of which approximately 94% are seen a single time; more than 5% belongs to the top ten. The V gene is TRBV19, the J gene TRBJ1-1; 8 nucleotides match TRBD1. The sequencing input was blood. The clonotype originates from a man between 18 and 29 years old in good health. CDR3 protein: CASSLGDRGVEAFF. Here the CDR3 DNA reads TGTGCCAGTAGTCTCGGCGACAGGGGCGTTGAAGCTTTCTTT.